This T cell receptor (beta chain) was documented in a study of blood T cells in healthy people across ages. Together with a sample-barcoded 5' primer, a J-beta primer mix was included in a second PCR lasting about 7 to 11 cycles. All samples yielded 2.5 million or more CDR3-containing paired-end reads. Each CDR3 protein is one row after TCRdb ran MiXCR on the 5' RACE reads. Seen here are 1.5 million to 2 million distinct CDR3 sequences, approximately 39% observed once, and the top ten hold 23%. The table lists this clonotype with many counts. Sequencing was done on a sample of blood. The clonotype originates from a human donor in good health.

The CDR3 nucleotides are TGTGCCAGCAGGCGTACACAAGAGACCCAGTACTTC. It codes for CASRRTQETQYF. The V and J genes are TRBV6-6 and TRBJ2-5; D remains ambiguous. CDR3 length: 12 residues. The germline V gene has CDR1 MNHNY and CDR2 SVGAGI (reference sequence). V was shortened by 6 bases and J by 2 bases, with 7 bases between the two germline ends.